These 9 T cell receptor beta chains came from one sample sequenced in a study of blood T cell repertoires in COVID-19 (dated by TCRdb to 2020 to 2022). The library was obtained by the immunoSEQ multiplex PCR assay. As stored in TCRdb, this immuneACCESS dataset retains in-frame rearrangements with V and J assigned. A fraction of the clones does not appear; measured against another copy, unresolved V genes explain less than half of the discrepancy, and the remainder lacks a known reason. The sample includes around 140,000 clones, with around 84% observed a single time. The ten biggest clones cover roughly a tenth of the sample. Sequenced sample: peripheral blood. The receptors here all came from a man between 60 and 75 years old with active or convalescent COVID-19.

The sample holds one count of this clone. V gene TRBV7-8 combines with J gene TRBJ1-2, with D unclear. Looked up from germline, CDR1 is SGHVS and CDR2 is FQNEAQ. Trimming took off 4 bases at V and 4 bases at J, with 13 bases between the two ends. The CDR3 has 14 amino acids. The CDR3: CASSWGREAYGYTF. The CDR3 DNA sequence: TGTGCCAGCAGCTGGGGAAGGGAGGCCTATGGCTACACCTTC.

The chain carries TRBV7-6 and TRBJ2-3; 11 positions match TRBD1. Germline lookup yields CDR1 SGHVS and CDR2 FNYEAQ. The V and J ends lost 1 base and 4 bases, in that order; junction bases with no gene match: 4. The CDR3 loop spans 16 amino acids. This CDR3 reads CASSLEAGQGADTQYF. Written as DNA, the CDR3 is TGTGCCAGCAGCTTAGAAGCGGGACAGGGGGCAGATACGCAGTATTTT. The variable domain in full, with the rest retrieved from reference TRBV7-6 and TRBJ2-3, is GAGVSQSPRYKVTKRGQDVALRCDPISGHVSLYWYRQALGQGPEFLTYFNYEAQQDKSGLPNDRFSAERPEGSISTLTIQRTEQRDSAMYRCASSLEAGQGADTQYFGPGTRLTVL.

The V call is TRBV3-1 (or the pseudogene TRBV3-2), the J call TRBJ2-1; D is unclear. V lost 1 base and J 9 bases, leaving 13 bases between the germline ends. This CDR3 is 14 amino acids long. Germline V gene lookup returns CDR1 LGHDT and CDR2 YNNKEL (reference sequence). The CDR3 protein is CASSQVQRLGEQFF. In DNA form, the CDR3 reads TGTGCCAGCAGCCAAGTCCAGCGTCTCGGTGAGCAGTTCTTC.

This chain connects TRBV14 to TRBJ1-6; D call uncertain. V shed 1 base and J shed 10 bases, with 8 bases lying between them. The germline CDR1 and CDR2 sequences are SGHDN and FVKESK. CDR3 length equals 13 residues. CDR3 amino acids: CASSQVAGSPLHF. As DNA, the CDR3 is TGTGCCAGCAGCCAAGTGGCAGGCTCACCCCTCCACTTT.

V and J are TRBV3-1 (or the pseudogene TRBV3-2) and TRBJ2-6, with no clear D. V lost 5 bases, J lost 4 bases, and 9 bases lay in between. Germline V gives CDR1 LGHDT, CDR2 YNNKEL (reference sequence). CDR3 length: 14 amino acids. For the CDR3, the DNA is TGTGCCAGCAGCGTCCCTGGCGGGGCCAACGTCCTGACTTTC. Translated: CASSVPGGANVLTF.

J is TRBJ1-3 and V is TRBV6-5; unclear D gene. CDR1 is MNHEY, CDR2 SVGAGI, per germline. CDR3 length: 14 residues. V lost 6 bases and J lost 8, with 17 bases in between. CDR3 residues: CASSPRGSDYTIYF. CDR3 DNA: TGTGCCAGCAGCCCCCGGGGTTCGGACTACACCATATATTTT.

The V gene is TRBV6-5, the J gene TRBJ1-1; 7 nucleotides line up with TRBD1. CDR3 size: 14 residues. J gave up 5 bases and V 0 bases, and 3 bases lay outside the gene matches. The germline gives CDR1 MNHEY, CDR2 SVGAGI. CDR3: CASSYSGGWTEAFF. In nucleotides, the CDR3 is TGTGCCAGCAGTTACTCAGGGGGCTGGACTGAAGCTTTCTTT.

This sequence joins TRBV10-3 and TRBJ2-7; 10 positions match TRBD2. Trimming cost V 2 bases and J 5 bases; bases outside gene matches: 6. Per the germline V gene, CDR1 is ENHRY and CDR2 is SYGVKD. The CDR3 sequence is 15 residues long. The CDR3 protein is CAISEPERGGNEQYF. CDR3 DNA: TGTGCCATCAGTGAGCCCGAGCGGGGGGGCAACGAGCAGTACTTC.

The chain has TRBV19 and TRBJ1-2; weak D call: TRBD1 (6 bases). CDR1 is LNHDA and CDR2 is SQIVND in the germline V gene (reference sequence). With 0 bases removed from V and 4 bases from J, the gap between germline ends came to 15 bases. CDR3 length: 16 residues. CDR3 region: CASSIDAFRGSYGYTF. CDR3 in DNA: TGTGCCAGTAGTATAGACGCCTTTAGGGGGTCCTATGGCTACACCTTC.